The source of this TCR beta chain is a study of shared clonotypes between healthy human individuals. Investigators divided CD4+ cells into CD45RA+ naive and CD45RA-negative memory subsets. V lost 10 bases to trimming and J lost 4 bases; unmatched junction nucleotides: 4. This CDR3 region has 12 residues. Germline V gives CDR1 LNHDA, CDR2 SQIVND (reference sequence). Deep was the level at which the assay was run. Some clones are missing from TCRdb's copy, which holds only in-frame ones; the method was immunoSEQ multiplex PCR. The top ten hold about 0.42% of the sample, which has some 1.5 million clones, 95% to 99% seen once.

The sequenced material came from naive CD4+ T cells sorted from blood. Subset described: CD45RA+ positively selected. The chain employs TRBV19 and TRBJ1-3; TRBD1 agrees at 7 bases. This sequence originates from a man younger than 40 in good health. CDR3 region: CATGTAGNTIYF. Here the CDR3 DNA reads TGTGCCACCGGGACAGCCGGAAACACCATATATTTT.